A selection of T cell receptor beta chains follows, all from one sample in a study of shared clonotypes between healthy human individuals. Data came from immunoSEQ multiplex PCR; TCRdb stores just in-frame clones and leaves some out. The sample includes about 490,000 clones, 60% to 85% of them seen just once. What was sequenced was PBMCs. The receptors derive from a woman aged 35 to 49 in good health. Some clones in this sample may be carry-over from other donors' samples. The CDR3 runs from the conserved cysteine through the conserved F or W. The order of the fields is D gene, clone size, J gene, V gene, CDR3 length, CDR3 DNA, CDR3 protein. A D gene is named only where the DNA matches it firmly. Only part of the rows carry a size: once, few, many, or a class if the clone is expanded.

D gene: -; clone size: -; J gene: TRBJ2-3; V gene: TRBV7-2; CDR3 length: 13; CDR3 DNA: TGTGCCAGCAGCTTTTCCCTCACAGATACGCAGTATTTT; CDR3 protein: CASSFSLTDTQYF
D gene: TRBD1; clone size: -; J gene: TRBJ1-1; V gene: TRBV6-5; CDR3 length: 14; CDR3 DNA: TGTGCCAGCACCAGCCCAGGGGGGGGAACTGAAGCTTTCTTT; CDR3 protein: CASTSPGGGTEAFF
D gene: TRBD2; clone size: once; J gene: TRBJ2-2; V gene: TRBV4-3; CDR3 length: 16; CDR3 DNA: TGCGCCAGCAGCCAAGACCTAGCGGTGAACACCGGGGAGCTGTTTTTT; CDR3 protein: CASSQDLAVNTGELFF
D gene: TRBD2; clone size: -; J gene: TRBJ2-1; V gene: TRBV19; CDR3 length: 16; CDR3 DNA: TGTGCCAGTACCTCCCGGACTAGCGGGAAGGGGAATGAGCAGTTCTTC; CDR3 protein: CASTSRTSGKGNEQFF
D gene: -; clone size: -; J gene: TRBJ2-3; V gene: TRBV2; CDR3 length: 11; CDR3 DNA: TGTGCCAGTACCCGCACAGATACGCAGTATTTT; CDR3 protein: CASTRTDTQYF
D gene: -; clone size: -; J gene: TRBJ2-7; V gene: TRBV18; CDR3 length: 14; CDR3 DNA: TGTGCCAGCTCACCGGACCAGCAGTTCTACGAGCAGTACTTC; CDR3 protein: CASSPDQQFYEQYF
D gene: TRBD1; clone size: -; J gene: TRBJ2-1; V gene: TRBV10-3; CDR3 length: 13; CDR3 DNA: TGTGCCATCAGTGCTGACAGGGGGGATGAGCAGTTCTTC; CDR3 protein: CAISADRGDEQFF
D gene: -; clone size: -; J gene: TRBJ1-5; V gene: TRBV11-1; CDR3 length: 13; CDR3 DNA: TGTGCCAGCAGCATCAAGGGGGACCAGCCCCAGCATTTT; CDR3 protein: CASSIKGDQPQHF
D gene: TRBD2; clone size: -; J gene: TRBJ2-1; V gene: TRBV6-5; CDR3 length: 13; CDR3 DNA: TGTGCCAGCAGCGGGAGGGCGAGGAATGAGCAGTTCTTC; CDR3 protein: CASSGRARNEQFF
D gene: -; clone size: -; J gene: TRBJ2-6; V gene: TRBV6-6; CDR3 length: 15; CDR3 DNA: TGTGCCAGCAGTTACACCGAGTCTGGGGCCAACGTCCTGACTTTC; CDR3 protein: CASSYTESGANVLTF
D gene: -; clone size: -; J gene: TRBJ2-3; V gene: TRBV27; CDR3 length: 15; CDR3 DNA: TGTGCCAGCAGTTTGGACCTGAATCCCACAGATACGCAGTATTTT; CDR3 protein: CASSLDLNPTDTQYF
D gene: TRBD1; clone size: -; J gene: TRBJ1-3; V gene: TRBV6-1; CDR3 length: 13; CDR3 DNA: TGTGCCAGCAGTGAATATGGGGACAGGGAGGAGTGTTTT; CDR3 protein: CASSEYGDREECF
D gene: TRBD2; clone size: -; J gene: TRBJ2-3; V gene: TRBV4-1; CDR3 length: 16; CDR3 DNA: TGCGCCAGCAGCCAAGAACCAGCGGGAGTAGGAGATACGCAGTATTTT; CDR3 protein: CASSQEPAGVGDTQYF
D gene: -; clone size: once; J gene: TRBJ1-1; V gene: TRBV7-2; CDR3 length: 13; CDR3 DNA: TGTGCCAGCAGCTTAGCGGGTGCGTGGGGGGCTTTCTTT; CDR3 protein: CASSLAGAWGAFF
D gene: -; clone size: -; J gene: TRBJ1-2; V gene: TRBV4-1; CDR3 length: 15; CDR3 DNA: TGCGCCAGCAGCCAAGGGACATCGACTTACTATGGCTACACCTTC; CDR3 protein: CASSQGTSTYYGYTF
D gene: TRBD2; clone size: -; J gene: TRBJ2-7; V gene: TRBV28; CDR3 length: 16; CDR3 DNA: TGTGCCAGCAGTGCCGGGACTAGCGGAGCCGGAGGGGAGCAGTACTTC; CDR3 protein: CASSAGTSGAGGEQYF
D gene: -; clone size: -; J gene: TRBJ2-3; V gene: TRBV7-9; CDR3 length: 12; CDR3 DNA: TGTGCCAGCAGCCCAGAGGGGGATACGCAGTATTTT; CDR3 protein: CASSPEGDTQYF
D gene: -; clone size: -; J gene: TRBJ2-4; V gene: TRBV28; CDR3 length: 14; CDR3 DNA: TGTGCCAGCAGTTTGGCAGGTGCCAAAAACATTCAGTACTTC; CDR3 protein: CASSLAGAKNIQYF
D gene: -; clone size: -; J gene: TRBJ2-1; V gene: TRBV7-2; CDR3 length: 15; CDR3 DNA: TGTGCCAGCAGCCGCGACGGAAGCTCCTACAATGAGCAGTTCTTC; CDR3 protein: CASSRDGSSYNEQFF
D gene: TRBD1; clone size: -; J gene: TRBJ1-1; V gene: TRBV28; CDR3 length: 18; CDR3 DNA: TGTGCCAGCAGTTTTGGGGCCGCGGGACAGGGCTACGACACTGAAGCTTTCTTT; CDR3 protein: CASSFGAAGQGYDTEAFF